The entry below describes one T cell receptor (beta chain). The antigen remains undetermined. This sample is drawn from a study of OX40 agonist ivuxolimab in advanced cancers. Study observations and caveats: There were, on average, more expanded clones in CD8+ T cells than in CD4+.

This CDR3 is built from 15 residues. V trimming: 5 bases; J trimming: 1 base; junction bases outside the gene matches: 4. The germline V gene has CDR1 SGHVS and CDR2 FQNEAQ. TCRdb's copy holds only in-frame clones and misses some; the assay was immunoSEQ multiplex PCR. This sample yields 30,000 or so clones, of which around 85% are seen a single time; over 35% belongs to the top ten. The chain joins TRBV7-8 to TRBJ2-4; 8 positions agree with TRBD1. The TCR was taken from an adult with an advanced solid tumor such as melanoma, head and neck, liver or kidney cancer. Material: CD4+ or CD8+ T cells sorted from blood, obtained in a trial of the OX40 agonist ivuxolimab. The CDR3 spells CASSQRQGAKNIQYF. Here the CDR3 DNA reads TGTGCCAGCAGCCAAAGACAGGGGGCCAAAAACATTCAGTACTTC.